The 24 T cell receptor beta chains below were found in one sample sequenced in a study of cytomegalovirus exposure and HLA in healthy donors (TCRdb year 2017). The library was made by the immunoSEQ multiplex PCR assay. The multiplex PCR relied on a mix of 60 forward primers for TCR Vbeta segments and 13 reverse primers for TCR Jbeta segments. In TCRdb, the immuneACCESS table is reduced to in-frame sequences with V and J assigned. These tables do not hold every clone; where another copy was compared, an unresolved V gene accounts for under half, and the others remain unexplained. Present in this sample are some 200,000 clones, roughly 68% of which were seen just once. The ten largest account for around 1.9% of the sample. The material sequenced was PBMCs. The receptors come from a woman aged 25 to 45 in good health and CMV-seronegative.

This chain joins TRBV4-3 and TRBJ1-2; D is possibly TRBD1 (5 bases). CDR1 is LGHNA, CDR2 YSLEER, per germline. Trimming removed 4 bases from V and 7 bases from J, with 22 bases in between. The CDR3 loop spans 16 amino acids. CDR3 coding DNA: TGCGCCAGCAGCCGACGCTTACACGGCGGGGGGACTGGCTACACCTTC. Protein product: CASSRRLHGGGTGYTF.

The V and J genes are TRBV7-6 and TRBJ2-7; possibly TRBD1 for D (6 bases). The CDR3 contains 13 residues. Germline V gives CDR1 SGHVS, CDR2 FNYEAQ. Between the trimmed V and J ends, which lost 7 bases and 3 bases, there was a span of 13 bases. CDR3 DNA: TGTGCCAGCACACAGGGAAGGGGCTACGAGCAGTACTTC. Protein product: CASTQGRGYEQYF.

The J gene is TRBJ1-2, the V gene TRBV29-1; D perhaps matches TRBD1 (5 bases). V was pared by 7 bases and J by 3 bases, with 9 bases between. This CDR3 is built from 11 residues. The V gene's germline CDR1 is SQVTM and CDR2 ANQGSEA. The CDR3 region has the DNA TGCAGCGCGTGGGGGGACTATGGCTACACCTTC. The encoded protein is CSAWGDYGYTF.

The rearrangement uses TRBV29-1 and TRBJ1-4, with TRBD1 matching over 7 bases. There are 12 residues in the CDR3. V gave up 7 bases and J gave up 8 bases; unmatched junction bases: 7. The germline V gene has CDR1 SQVTM and CDR2 ANQGSEA. CDR3 sequence: CSGRQGNEKLFF. DNA for the CDR3: TGCAGCGGGCGACAGGGAAACGAAAAACTGTTTTTT. Together with reference TRBV29-1 and TRBJ1-4, the CDR3 gives the full variable domain: SAVISQKPSRDICQRGTSLTIQCQVDSQVTMMFWYRQQPGQSLTLIATANQGSEATYESGFVIDKFPISRPNLTFSTLTVSNMSPEDSSIYLCSGRQGNEKLFFGSGTQLSVL.

This clone has only a few counts. In nucleotides, the CDR3 is TGTGCCAGCAGCCCGCGGGAGTATGACACAGATACGCAGTATTTT. Translated: CASSPREYDTDTQYF. The chain has TRBV7-9 and TRBJ2-3, with 7 positions matching TRBD2. V lost 5 bases to trimming and J lost 2 bases; unmatched junction nucleotides: 7. Germline V lookup: CDR1 SEHNR, CDR2 FQNEAQ (reference sequence). CDR3 length: 15 amino acids.

The chain recombines TRBV11-2 with TRBJ2-7; the D is unclear. The V end was cut by 1 base, the J end by 5 bases, with 9 bases between. The CDR3 extends over 13 amino acids. Germline V lookup: CDR1 SGHAT, CDR2 FQNNGV. Written as DNA, the CDR3 is TGTGCCAGCAGCTTAGGTAGAATTGACGAGCAGTACTTC. Amino acid sequence: CASSLGRIDEQYF. Combining the CDR3 with reference TRBV11-2 and TRBJ2-7 gives the whole variable domain EAGVAQSPRYKIIEKRQSVAFWCNPISGHATLYWYQQILGQGPKLLIQFQNNGVVDDSQLPKDRFSAERLKGVDSTLKIQPAKLEDSAVYLCASSLGRIDEQYFGPGTRLTVT.

This chain links TRBV25-1 with TRBJ1-2, with D unresolved. Trimming took 6 bases from V and 2 from J, leaving 7 bases between them. CDR1 and CDR2 from the germline V gene are MGHDK and SYGVNS. CDR3 size: 12 residues. CDR3 amino acids: CASRAVNYGYTF. The CDR3 coding sequence is TGTGCCAGCAGGGCGGTCAACTATGGCTACACCTTC.

The chain combines TRBV19 with TRBJ1-2, with D uncertain. V lost 6 bases and J lost 2, with 7 bases in between. The CDR3 is 12 residues long. Germline loops: CDR1 LNHDA, CDR2 SQIVND (reference sequence). The CDR3 region has the DNA TGTGCCAGTAGCGAGGGAAACTATGGCTACACCTTC. Encoded protein: CASSEGNYGYTF.

The chain employs TRBV25-1 and TRBJ1-2; D uncertain. The CDR3 has 15 residues. Germline V gene data show CDR1 as MGHDK and CDR2 as SYGVNS. V gave up 3 bases and J gave up 6 bases, with 17 bases separating them. The chain's CDR3 is CASSEPSDGPDGYTF. Written as DNA, the CDR3 is TGTGCCAGCAGTGAGCCTAGCGATGGTCCGGATGGCTACACCTTC.

The chain has TRBV5-6 and TRBJ1-4; D remains ambiguous. Germline CDR1 and CDR2: SGHDT and YYEEEE. There are 16 residues in the CDR3. Trimming removed 0 bases at V and 14 bases at J, with 23 bases between. The CDR3 bases are TGTGCCAGCAGCTTGGTAAACCAGAGGCCGTCACCGGCGCTGTTTTTT. Translation gives CASSLVNQRPSPALFF.

The rearrangement uses TRBV5-1 and TRBJ1-1, with D perhaps matching TRBD1 (5 bases). The CDR3 is 12 amino acids. CDR1 is SGHRS and CDR2 is YFSETQ in the germline V gene. V was cut by 7 bases and J by 7 bases, with 14 bases left in between. This chain's CDR3 is CASQRSTGEAFF. In DNA, the CDR3 is TGCGCCAGCCAAAGGTCCACAGGTGAAGCTTTCTTT.

The gene calls are TRBV4-3 and TRBJ1-5; D is unclear. This CDR3 is 16 amino acids long. Germline V gene lookup returns CDR1 LGHNA and CDR2 YSLEER. V gave up 0 bases and J gave up 2 bases, with 11 bases separating them. DNA of the CDR3: TGCGCCAGCAGCCAAGATGGAGGGTTTGGCAATCAGCCCCAGCATTTT. This codes for CASSQDGGFGNQPQHF.

The chain joins TRBV9 to TRBJ1-2, with D maybe TRBD1 (5 bases). The V gene lost 2 bases and the J gene lost 4 bases, with 15 bases spanning the gap. CDR3 size: 15 residues. Germline V CDR1 and CDR2: SGDLS, YYNGEE. CDR3 residues: CASSVDGGKGYGYTF. CDR3 coding DNA: TGTGCCAGCAGCGTCGACGGGGGAAAAGGCTATGGCTACACCTTC.

V usage is TRBV5-1 and J usage is TRBJ1-4; D is uncertain. Trimming removed 2 bases at V and 5 bases at J, with 10 bases between. CDR1 and CDR2 from the germline V gene are SGHRS and YFSETQ. The CDR3 extends over 14 amino acids. CDR3 protein: CASSFHEPNEKLFF. The CDR3 DNA reads TGCGCCAGCAGCTTCCACGAGCCGAATGAAAAACTGTTTTTT.

The V and J genes are TRBV2 and TRBJ1-3; D not certain. The germline V and J ends were trimmed by 2 bases and 3 bases, with 8 bases remaining between them. The CDR3 length is 14 residues. The germline V gene encodes CDR1 SNHLY and CDR2 FYNNEI. Here the CDR3 DNA reads TGTGCCAGCAGTGAATTGGCGGGTGGAAACACCATATATTTT. Protein sequence: CASSELAGGNTIYF.

The rearrangement joins TRBV29-1 to TRBJ2-1; D is uncertain. V was cut by 3 bases and J by 7 bases, with 13 bases left in between. Germline CDR1 and CDR2: SQVTM and ANQGSEA. This CDR3 spans 13 amino acids. The chain's CDR3 is CSVDLHQSNEQFF. As DNA, the CDR3 is TGCAGCGTTGATTTACACCAAAGTAATGAGCAGTTCTTC.

The chain uses TRBV7-6 and TRBJ2-1; possibly TRBD1 for D (5 bases). The CDR3 totals 14 residues. Germline lookup yields CDR1 SGHVS and CDR2 FNYEAQ. V was cut by 8 bases and J by 1 base, with 12 bases left in between. CDR3 amino acids: CASHRRVSYNEQFF. The CDR3 bases are TGTGCCAGCCACCGCAGGGTTTCCTACAATGAGCAGTTCTTC.

The gene calls are TRBV2 and TRBJ2-3; a possible D gene is TRBD2 (5 bases). V lost 5 bases and J 5 bases, leaving 8 bases between the germline ends. Germline CDR1 SNHLY, CDR2 FYNNEI. The CDR3 sequence is 12 residues long. The DNA of the CDR3 is TGTGCCAGCAGTCCAGGACTAGATACGCAGTATTTT. Residues: CASSPGLDTQYF.

This clone was seen a handful of times. V usage is TRBV7-8 and J usage is TRBJ2-7; the D gene is possibly TRBD1 (5 bases). Germline assignment: CDR1 SGHVS and CDR2 FQNEAQ. The CDR3 contains 13 residues. The V end lost 3 bases, the J end lost 6 bases, and 12 bases lay between the germline ends. The CDR3 here is CASSLDPGREQYF. The CDR3 DNA follows: TGTGCCAGCAGCTTGGACCCAGGGCGCGAGCAGTACTTC. The full variable domain, with the rest looked up from reference TRBV7-8 and TRBJ2-7, is GAGVSQSPRYKVAKRGQDVALRCDPISGHVSLFWYQQALGQGPEFLTYFQNEAQLDKSGLPSDRFFAERPEGSVSTLKIQRTQQEDSAVYLCASSLDPGREQYFGPGTRLTVT.

A few counts support this clone. The chain is built from TRBV2 and TRBJ2-7; 8 bases are a match to TRBD1. Germline V CDR1 and CDR2: SNHLY, FYNNEI. V lost 6 bases to trimming and J lost 4 bases; unmatched junction nucleotides: 8. This CDR3 contains 14 residues. This CDR3 reads CASRDRASPYEQYF. As DNA, the CDR3 is TGTGCCAGCAGGGACAGGGCCTCCCCTTACGAGCAGTACTTC. Full variable domain (rest looked up from reference TRBV2 and TRBJ2-7): EPEVTQTPSHQVTQMGQEVILRCVPISNHLYFYWYRQILGQKVEFLVSFYNNEISEKSEIFDDQFSVERPDGSNFTLKIRSTKLEDSAMYFCASRDRASPYEQYFGPGTRLTVT.

Turning to this clone: One junction end disagrees with the germline gene, perhaps due to a read error. The CDR3 nucleotides read TGTTCCAGCAGCTTAGCCCCCGGGACAGGGACGCAGTATTTT. It specifies CSSSLAPGTGTQYF. J is TRBJ2-3 and V is TRBV7-9, with TRBD1 matching 9 bases. Per germline, CDR1 SEHNR and CDR2 FQNEAQ (reference sequence). The CDR3 sequence is 14 residues long.

The CDR3 DNA is TGTGCCAGTAGTAATCAGGGGGTGGGCTATGGCTACACCTTC. It translates to CASSNQGVGYGYTF. The chain joins TRBV19 to TRBJ1-2; TRBD1 aligns across 7 bases. This CDR3 spans 14 amino acids. J lost 4 bases, V lost 4 bases, and 6 bases had no gene match. Germline CDR1 reads LNHDA; CDR2 reads SQIVND (reference sequence).

This clone was found once. V usage is TRBV7-8 and J usage is TRBJ1-5, with unresolved D. CDR1 is SGHVS, CDR2 FQNEAQ, per germline. The CDR3 is 16 residues long. V was cut by 3 bases and J by 4 bases, with 16 bases left in between. CDR3 nucleotides: TGTGCCAGCAGCTTGGAGTCCCGTCCCTTTAATCAGCCCCAGCATTTT. Its translation is CASSLESRPFNQPQHF.

This clone was counted a single time. The chain combines TRBV6-4 with TRBJ2-1; the match to TRBD2 covers 7 bases. The CDR3 covers 15 residues. CDR1 is MRHNA, CDR2 SNTAGT, per germline. Trimming removed 2 bases from V and 0 bases from J; junction bases left unmatched: 1. CDR3: CASSDAGDSYNEQFF. The CDR3 region has the DNA TGTGCCAGCAGTGACGCGGGAGACTCCTACAATGAGCAGTTCTTC.